These 22 T cell receptor beta chains were all obtained from the same sample, sequenced in a study of T cells in Graves' hyperthyroidism and ophthalmopathy (dated by TCRdb to about 2019). Library construction relied on multiplex PCR. TCRdb shows the sequencer as Illumina HiSeq 2000. TCR beta CDR3 regions were amplified from RNA transcripts. A first-round RT-PCR of the TCR CDR3 used the HTBI primer set with the Qiagen OneStep RT-PCR kit. TCRdb trimmed the raw reads at Q25, called clones with MiXCR and kept productive beta chains. A single entry per CDR3 protein holds the most common genes and DNA from its merged rows. For this sample there are 300,000 to 450,000 distinct CDR3 sequences; 20% to 25% appear just once. Of the sample, about 70% falls within the top ten clones. Sample: blood. The origin of the receptors is a man aged 50-59 years with Graves' hyperthyroidism.

This chain uses TRBV4-1 with TRBJ2-5; 8 bases map to TRBD1. J lost 1 base, V lost 2 bases, and 9 bases had no gene match. The germline gives CDR1 MGHRA, CDR2 YSYEKL. The CDR3 spans 17 residues. This CDR3 is CASSQRTGTGFQETQYF. The CDR3 bases are TGCGCCAGCAGCCAACGTACCGGGACAGGCTTCCAAGAGACCCAGTACTTC.

This clonotype was seen a few times. This chain connects TRBV11-1 to TRBJ2-7, with TRBD1 matching 8 bases. The germline CDR1 and CDR2 sequences are SGHAT and FQDESV (reference sequence). V lost 5 bases and J lost 7; bases outside the gene matches: 13. The CDR3 covers 15 residues. The CDR3 here is CASSTHPGTGWEQYF. The CDR3, as DNA: TGTGCCAGCAGCACCCACCCCGGGACAGGCTGGGAGCAGTACTTC. Looking up the rest from reference TRBV11-1 and TRBJ2-7 gives the full variable domain: EAEVAQSPRYKITEKSQAVAFWCDPISGHATLYWYRQILGQGPELLVQFQDESVVDDSQLPKDRFSAERLKGVDSTLKIQPAELGDSAMYLCASSTHPGTGWEQYFGPGTRLTVT.

This clonotype has just a few counts. The chain links TRBV20-1 to TRBJ2-3, with TRBD1 matching 9 bases. CDR3 length: 14 amino acids. The V segment lost 5 bases and the J segment 1 base; nucleotides outside the gene matches: 4. Per the germline V gene, CDR1 is DFQATT and CDR2 is SNEGSKA (reference sequence). The CDR3 bases are TGCAGTGCTGGAAGACAGGGGGGCACAGATACGCAGTATTTT. Protein product: CSAGRQGGTDTQYF.

This clonotype was detected a few times. The J gene is TRBJ2-7, the V gene TRBV2; D call uncertain. Trimming stripped 2 bases from V and 2 bases from J, with 7 bases between. From germline, CDR1 is SNHLY and CDR2 FYNNEI. This CDR3 has 13 residues. The CDR3 region is CASSETVTYEQYF. In nucleotides, the CDR3 is TGTGCCAGCAGTGAAACGGTAACCTACGAGCAGTACTTC.

This clonotype was seen a few times. The gene calls are TRBV9 and TRBJ2-7; D could derive from TRBD1 or TRBD2 (5 bases each). Between the trimmed V and J ends, which lost 1 base and 2 bases, there was a span of 10 bases. This CDR3 is built from 14 residues. The germline gives CDR1 SGDLS, CDR2 YYNGEE. The CDR3 here is CASSVSGGTYEQYF. CDR3 coding DNA: TGTGCCAGCAGCGTATCTGGGGGAACCTACGAGCAGTACTTC. The full variable domain, in which reference TRBV9 and TRBJ2-7 provide the parts outside the CDR3, is DSGVTQTPKHLITATGQRVTLRCSPRSGDLSVYWYQQSLDQGLQFLIQYYNGEERAKGNILERFSAQQFPDLHSELNLSSLELGDSALYFCASSVSGGTYEQYFGPGTRLTVT.

This clonotype was seen ten or more times. V gene TRBV24-1 combines with J gene TRBJ2-5, with TRBD1 matching 8 bases. V shed 1 base and J 4 bases; nucleotides not matched to a gene: 7. Germline V gene data show CDR1 as KGHDR and CDR2 as SFDVKD. The CDR3 is made up of 16 amino acids. CDR3 sequence reads: CATSDFGRGHSETQYF. The CDR3 coding sequence is TGTGCCACCAGTGATTTCGGCAGGGGGCATTCAGAGACCCAGTACTTC.

The genes are TRBV29-1 and TRBJ2-1; D is ambiguous. The CDR3 consists of 13 residues. V was clipped by 2 bases and J by 2 bases, with 7 bases between them. Germline CDR1 reads SQVTM; CDR2 reads ANQGSEA. The CDR3 protein is CSVERHTYNEQFF. CDR3 DNA: TGCAGCGTTGAAAGACACACCTACAATGAGCAGTTCTTC.

The CDR3 reads CSVPAGREFHEQFF. In DNA, the CDR3 is TGCAGTGTCCCAGCGGGGCGGGAGTTTCATGAGCAGTTCTTC. This chain uses TRBV20-1 with TRBJ2-1, with TRBD2 matching over 7 bases. Losses at the gene ends were 7 bases for V and 8 bases for J; bases not matched to a gene: 14. Germline V gene data show CDR1 as DFQATT and CDR2 as SNEGSKA (reference sequence). CDR3 length: 14 residues.

This clonotype was found a few times. The chain combines TRBV9 with TRBJ2-2, with 8 bases lining up with TRBD2. CDR1 is SGDLS, CDR2 YYNGEE, per germline. The CDR3 length is 17 residues. Trimming at V came to 0 bases and at J to 5 bases, leaving 9 bases not matched to a gene. CDR3 DNA sequence: TGTGCCAGCAGCGTAGGAGGTAGCGGGATCGAAACCGGGGAGCTGTTTTTT. This codes for CASSVGGSGIETGELFF. The variable domain in full, with the rest retrieved from reference TRBV9 and TRBJ2-2, is DSGVTQTPKHLITATGQRVTLRCSPRSGDLSVYWYQQSLDQGLQFLIQYYNGEERAKGNILERFSAQQFPDLHSELNLSSLELGDSALYFCASSVGGSGIETGELFFGEGSRLTVL.

This clonotype was recorded a few times. The V gene is TRBV2, the J gene TRBJ1-4; maybe TRBD1 (6 bases). CDR1 is SNHLY, CDR2 FYNNEI, per germline. CDR3 length: 15 residues. Deletions cut 1 base from V and 8 bases from J, with 14 bases between. CDR3 residues: CASSEGYRDHEKLFF. The CDR3 coding sequence is TGTGCCAGCAGTGAAGGGTACAGGGATCACGAAAAACTGTTTTTT. Full variable domain (missing parts from reference TRBV2 and TRBJ1-4): EPEVTQTPSHQVTQMGQEVILRCVPISNHLYFYWYRQILGQKVEFLVSFYNNEISEKSEIFDDQFSVERPDGSNFTLKIRSTKLEDSAMYFCASSEGYRDHEKLFFGSGTQLSVL.

Here the CDR3 DNA reads TGTGCCGGCGGGGGGGGCAATCAGCCCCAGCATTTT. It is translated as CAGGGGNQPQHF. V gene TRBV6-1 combines with J gene TRBJ1-5; D might be TRBD1 (5 bases). Trimming left V 11 bases short and J 2 bases short, with 10 bases between. CDR3 length: 12 residues. The germline CDR1 and CDR2 sequences are MNHNS and SASEGT.

The J gene is TRBJ1-4, the V gene TRBV12-3 or TRBV12-4, with 8 bases aligning to TRBD1. With 6 bases clipped from V and 8 bases from J, the junction kept 17 bases outside the gene matches. CDR3 length equals 17 residues. The CDR3 here is CASSSISWGQDQEKLFF. CDR3 in DNA: TGTGCCAGCAGCTCTATTAGCTGGGGACAGGATCAAGAAAAACTGTTTTTT.

The chain is built from TRBV20-1 and TRBJ1-4; possibly TRBD1 for D (6 bases). Trimming pared 6 bases from V and 6 bases from J, leaving 17 bases between. CDR1 and CDR2 (germline): DFQATT, SNEGSKA (reference sequence). The CDR3 loop spans 14 amino acids. The CDR3 coding sequence is TGCAGTGCCCAACCCCGGGCAGGGGATGAAAAACTGTTTTTT. This encodes CSAQPRAGDEKLFF.

This clonotype was counted between two and nine times. This chain uses TRBV20-1 with TRBJ1-2; TRBD1 might be the D (5 bases). The germline gives CDR1 DFQATT, CDR2 SNEGSKA (reference sequence). Deletions cut 7 bases from V and 7 bases from J, with 19 bases between. The CDR3 covers 13 residues. CDR3 loop: CSVRQPNRGGYTF. Here the CDR3 DNA reads TGCAGTGTTCGACAGCCAAACCGTGGTGGCTACACCTTC.

This chain joins TRBV20-1 and TRBJ2-7; 7 nucleotides agree with TRBD1. After removal of 5 bases from V and 3 bases from J, the junction contained 4 bases not matched to a gene. Germline loops: CDR1 DFQATT, CDR2 SNEGSKA (reference sequence). CDR3 length equals 12 residues. The CDR3 coding sequence is TGCAGTGCTGGCGACAGGGACTACGAGCAGTACTTC. Its protein product is CSAGDRDYEQYF.

The table lists this clonotype with a few counts. The CDR3 region is CATSASSTGGPQETQYF. The CDR3 DNA sequence: TGTGCCACCAGTGCCTCATCGACAGGGGGACCCCAAGAGACCCAGTACTTC. The rearrangement joins TRBV24-1 to TRBJ2-5; 9 bases line up with TRBD1. The CDR3 has 17 amino acids. Per the germline V gene, CDR1 is KGHDR and CDR2 is SFDVKD. Trimming removed 5 bases from V and 1 base from J; junction bases left unmatched: 10.

This clonotype has ten or more counts. V and J are TRBV20-1 and TRBJ2-7; 9 bases match TRBD1. Germline V gene lookup returns CDR1 DFQATT and CDR2 SNEGSKA (reference sequence). The CDR3 sequence is 13 residues long. The trim removed 6 bases at V and 3 bases at J, leaving 6 bases unmatched. CDR3 coding DNA: TGCAGTGCCCGGGGACAGGGAGGCTACGAGCAGTACTTC. Its translation: CSARGQGGYEQYF.

This clonotype was counted ten times or more. The chain uses TRBV27 and TRBJ2-1; the D gene is possibly TRBD2 (6 bases). CDR1 and CDR2 from the germline V gene are MNHEY and SMNVEV (reference sequence). The CDR3 covers 19 residues. V lost 7 bases to trimming and J lost 0 bases, with 25 bases between them. The chain's CDR3 is CASKRDGRIAASSYNEQFF. The CDR3 DNA is TGTGCCAGCAAGAGGGACGGACGAATAGCGGCCAGCTCCTACAATGAGCAGTTCTTC.

This clonotype was counted at least ten times. V is TRBV28 and J is TRBJ2-7; 7 nucleotides agree with TRBD2. The CDR3 extends over 14 amino acids. CDR1 is MDHEN and CDR2 is SYDVKM in the germline V gene. With 5 bases clipped from V and 2 bases from J, the junction kept 6 bases outside the gene matches. The CDR3 nucleotides are TGTGCCAGCAGTGCAATTGCGGGGGCCTACGAGCAGTACTTC. Translating gives CASSAIAGAYEQYF.

This clonotype was counted only a few times. V usage is TRBV7-2 and J usage is TRBJ2-4; 10 positions match TRBD2. With V trimmed by 5 bases and J by 5 bases, 3 bases remained unmatched. Per germline, CDR1 SGHTA and CDR2 FQGNSA. The CDR3 contains 14 residues. The CDR3 region is CASSLGTSENIQYF. CDR3 coding DNA: TGTGCCAGCAGCCTCGGGACTAGCGAAAACATTCAGTACTTC. Together with reference TRBV7-2 and TRBJ2-4, the CDR3 gives the full variable domain: GAGVSQSPSNKVTEKGKDVELRCDPISGHTALYWYRQSLGQGLEFLIYFQGNSAPDKSGLPSDRFSAERTGGSVSTLTIQRTQQEDSAVYLCASSLGTSENIQYFGAGTRLSVL.

This clonotype was seen repeatedly, ten times or more. This rearrangement joins TRBV11-2 to TRBJ2-3, with D uncertain. The V end was cut by 2 bases, the J end by 1 base, with 7 bases between. The CDR3 covers 14 residues. CDR1 and CDR2 (germline): SGHAT, FQNNGV. The CDR3 spells CASSLSTGTDTQYF. The DNA of the CDR3 is TGTGCCAGCAGCTTATCTACGGGCACAGATACGCAGTATTTT. The full variable domain, its missing parts supplied by reference TRBV11-2 and TRBJ2-3, is EAGVAQSPRYKIIEKRQSVAFWCNPISGHATLYWYQQILGQGPKLLIQFQNNGVVDDSQLPKDRFSAERLKGVDSTLKIQPAKLEDSAVYLCASSLSTGTDTQYFGPGTRLTVL.

The table lists this clonotype with many counts. CDR3 sequence (DNA): TGTGCCAGCAGCTTATTTAGGGCCAGCACAGATACGCAGTATTTT. Protein sequence: CASSLFRASTDTQYF. V is TRBV11-1 and J is TRBJ2-3; D not certain. From germline, CDR1 is SGHAT and CDR2 FQDESV (reference sequence). The CDR3 loop spans 15 amino acids. Trimming left V 2 bases short and J 0 bases short, with 9 bases between. Supplemented by reference TRBV11-1 and TRBJ2-3, the full variable domain reads EAEVAQSPRYKITEKSQAVAFWCDPISGHATLYWYRQILGQGPELLVQFQDESVVDDSQLPKDRFSAERLKGVDSTLKIQPAELGDSAMYLCASSLFRASTDTQYFGPGTRLTVL.